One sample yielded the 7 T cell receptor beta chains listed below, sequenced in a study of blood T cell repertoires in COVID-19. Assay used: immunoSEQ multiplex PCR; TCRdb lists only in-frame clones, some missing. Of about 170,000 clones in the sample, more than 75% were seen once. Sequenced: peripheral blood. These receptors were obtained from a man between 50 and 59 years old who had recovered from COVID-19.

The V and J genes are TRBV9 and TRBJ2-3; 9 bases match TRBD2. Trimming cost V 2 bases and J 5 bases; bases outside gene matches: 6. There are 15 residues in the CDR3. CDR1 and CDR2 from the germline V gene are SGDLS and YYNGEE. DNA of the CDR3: TGTGCCAGCAGCGTCACTAGCGGGCCAGGAGATACGCAGTATTTT. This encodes CASSVTSGPGDTQYF.

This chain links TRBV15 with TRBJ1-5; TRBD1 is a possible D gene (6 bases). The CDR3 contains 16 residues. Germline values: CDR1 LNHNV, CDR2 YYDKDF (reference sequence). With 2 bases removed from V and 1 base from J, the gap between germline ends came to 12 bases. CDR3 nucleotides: TGTGCCACCAGCAGATGGACAGCTATGAGCAATCAGCCCCAGCATTTT. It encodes CATSRWTAMSNQPQHF.

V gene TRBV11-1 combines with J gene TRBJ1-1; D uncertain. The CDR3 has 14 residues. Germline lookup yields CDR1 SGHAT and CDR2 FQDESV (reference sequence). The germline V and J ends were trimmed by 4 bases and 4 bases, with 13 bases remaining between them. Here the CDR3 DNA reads TGTGCCAGCAGCTGGGAAACAGCGGGCACTGAAGCTTTCTTT. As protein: CASSWETAGTEAFF.

CDR3 DNA sequence: TGTGCCAGCAGGGGGCAGTCCTACAATGAGCAGTTCTTC. Protein: CASRGQSYNEQFF. V is TRBV6-5 and J is TRBJ2-1, with D perhaps TRBD1 (5 bases). The CDR3 totals 13 residues. Germline CDR1 is MNHEY and CDR2 is SVGAGI. The ends were cut back, 6 bases at V and 1 base at J, with 7 bases in the middle.

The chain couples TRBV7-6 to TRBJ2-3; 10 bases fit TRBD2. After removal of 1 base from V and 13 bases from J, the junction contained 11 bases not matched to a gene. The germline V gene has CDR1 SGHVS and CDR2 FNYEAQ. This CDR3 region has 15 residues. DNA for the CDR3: TGTGCCAGCAGCTTAGACCCCGCTAGCGGGGGCCATAAGTATTTT. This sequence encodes CASSLDPASGGHKYF.

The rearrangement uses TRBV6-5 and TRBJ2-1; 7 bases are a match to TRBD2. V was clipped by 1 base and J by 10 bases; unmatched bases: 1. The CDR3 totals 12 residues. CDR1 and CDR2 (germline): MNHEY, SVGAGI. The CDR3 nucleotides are TGTGCCAGCAGTTACTGGGGAGGGGAGCAGTTCTTC. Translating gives CASSYWGGEQFF.

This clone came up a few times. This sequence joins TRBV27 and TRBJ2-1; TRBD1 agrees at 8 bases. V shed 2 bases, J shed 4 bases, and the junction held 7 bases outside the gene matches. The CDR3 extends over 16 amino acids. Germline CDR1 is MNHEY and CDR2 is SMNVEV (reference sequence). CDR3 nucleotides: TGTGCCAGCAGTTTAGCCCCGGGACAGGTATACAATGAGCAGTTCTTC. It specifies CASSLAPGQVYNEQFF.